The subject of this entry is one T cell receptor beta chain. The record originates from a study of CD8+CD57+ T cells in acquired aplastic anemia. Study as a whole: Average DNA yield from sorted CD4+ and CD8+ cells was approximately 3 ug.

Both TCR beta VDJ combination and CDR3 sequence profiling were carried out. Genomic DNA was the template for this profiling. TCRdb re-called the reads with MiXCR, one entry per CDR3 protein. The sample lists under 350,000 distinct CDR3 sequences, around three fifths occurring once. Trimming took off 0 bases at V and 8 bases at J, with 8 bases between the two ends. The length of the CDR3 is 13 residues. Germline-derived CDR1 and CDR2 are LNHNV and YYDKDF (reference sequence). The origin of this receptor is a human donor with severe aplastic anemia or a healthy control (not recorded which). This chain connects TRBV15 to TRBJ2-1; no definite D call. Sequences were obtained from sorted CD4+, CD8+, or CD8+CD57+ T cells (not recorded which) from PBMCs. For the CDR3, the DNA is TGTGCCACCAGCAGAGATCCCAGTTATGAGCAGTTCTTC. This translates into CATSRDPSYEQFF.